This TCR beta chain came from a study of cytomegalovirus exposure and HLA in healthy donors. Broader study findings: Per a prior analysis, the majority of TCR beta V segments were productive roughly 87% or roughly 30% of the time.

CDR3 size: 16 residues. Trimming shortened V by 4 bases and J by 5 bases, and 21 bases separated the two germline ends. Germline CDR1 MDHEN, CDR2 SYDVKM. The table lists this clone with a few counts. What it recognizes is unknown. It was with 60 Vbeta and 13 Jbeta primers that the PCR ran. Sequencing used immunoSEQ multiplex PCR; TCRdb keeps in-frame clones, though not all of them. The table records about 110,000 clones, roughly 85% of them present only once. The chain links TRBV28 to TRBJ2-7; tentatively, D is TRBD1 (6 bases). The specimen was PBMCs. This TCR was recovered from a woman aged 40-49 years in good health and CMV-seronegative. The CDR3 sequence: CASSSLTGILVHEQYF. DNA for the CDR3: TGTGCCAGCAGTTCTCTAACAGGGATTTTGGTCCACGAGCAGTACTTC.